The T cell receptor beta chain under discussion was sequenced for a study of CD8+CD57+ T cells in acquired aplastic anemia. Study background: DNA recovered from sorted CD4+ and CD8+ cells had a mean of around 3.3 ug. Broader study findings: The study identified almost 30 CD8+ CDR3 sequences shared by patients and controls.

The TCR beta profiling, which covered VDJ combination and CDR3 sequence, was carried out using genomic DNA as the template. TCRdb recomputed calls from the reads with MiXCR, one row per CDR3 protein. The sample has hundreds of thousands of distinct CDR3 sequences; about a third are singletons. Before being chosen for sequencing, patients had shown CD8+CD57+ cell expansion by flow cytometry. The junction had 5 bases not matched to a gene; V was cut back by 6 bases and J by 7 bases. CDR3 length: 13 residues. Concerning this clonotype itself: Its antigen is not identified.

This TCR was sampled from a human donor with aplastic anemia. The rearrangement links TRBV12-3 or TRBV12-4 to TRBJ1-2, with 10 bases lining up with TRBD1. Sequenced material: sorted CD4+, CD8+, or CD8+CD57+ T cells (not recorded which) from PBMCs. CDR3 DNA sequence: TGTGCCAGCAGACGAGGGACAGGGGTTGGCTACACCTTC. Its protein product is CASRRGTGVGYTF.